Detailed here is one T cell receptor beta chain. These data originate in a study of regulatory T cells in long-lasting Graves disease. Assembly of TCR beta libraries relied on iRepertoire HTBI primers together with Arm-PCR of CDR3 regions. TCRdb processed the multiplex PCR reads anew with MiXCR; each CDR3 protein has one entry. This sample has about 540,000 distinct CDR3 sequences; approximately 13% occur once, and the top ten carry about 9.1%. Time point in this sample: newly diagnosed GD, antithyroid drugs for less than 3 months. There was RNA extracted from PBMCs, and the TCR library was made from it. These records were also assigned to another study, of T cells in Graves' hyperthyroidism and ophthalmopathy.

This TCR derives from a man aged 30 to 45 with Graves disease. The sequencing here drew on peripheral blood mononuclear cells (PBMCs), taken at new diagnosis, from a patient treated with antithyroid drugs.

CDR3 sequence reads: CSALQGSGEQFF. CDR3 sequence (DNA): TGCAGCGCCCTACAGGGTAGTGGTGAGCAGTTCTTC. The chain links TRBV29-1 to TRBJ2-1; the D gene is possibly TRBD1 (6 bases). With 7 bases removed from V and 9 bases from J, the gap between germline ends came to 16 bases. CDR1 SQVTM and CDR2 ANQGSEA come from the germline V gene. The CDR3 spans 12 residues.